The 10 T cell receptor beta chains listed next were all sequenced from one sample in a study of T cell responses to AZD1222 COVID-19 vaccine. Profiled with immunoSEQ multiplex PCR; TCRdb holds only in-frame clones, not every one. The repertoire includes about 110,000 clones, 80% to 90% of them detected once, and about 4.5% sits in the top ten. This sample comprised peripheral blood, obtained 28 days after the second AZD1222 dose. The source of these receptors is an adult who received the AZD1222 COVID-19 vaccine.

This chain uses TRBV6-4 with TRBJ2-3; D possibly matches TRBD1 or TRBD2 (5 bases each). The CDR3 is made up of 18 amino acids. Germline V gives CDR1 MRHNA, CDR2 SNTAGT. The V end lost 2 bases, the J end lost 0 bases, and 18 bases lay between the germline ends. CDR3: CASSDNPPGTASTDTQYF. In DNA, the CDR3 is TGTGCCAGCAGTGACAACCCCCCAGGGACCGCTAGCACAGATACGCAGTATTTT.

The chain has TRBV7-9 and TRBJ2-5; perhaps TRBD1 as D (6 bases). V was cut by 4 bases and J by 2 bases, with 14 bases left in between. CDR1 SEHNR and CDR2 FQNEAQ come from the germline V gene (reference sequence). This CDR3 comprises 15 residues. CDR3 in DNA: TGTGCCAGCAGCTCGACAGGAAGTACTCAAGAGACCCAGTACTTC. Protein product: CASSSTGSTQETQYF.

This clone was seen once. The CDR3 region is CASSQWLAGDTGELFF. The CDR3 DNA sequence: TGTGCCAGCAGCCAATGGCTAGCGGGAGACACCGGGGAGCTGTTTTTT. The chain uses TRBV11-2 and TRBJ2-2; 10 bases line up with TRBD2. The CDR3 covers 16 residues. J gave up 3 bases and V 5 bases, and 6 bases lay outside the gene matches. The germline CDR1 and CDR2 sequences are SGHAT and FQNNGV.

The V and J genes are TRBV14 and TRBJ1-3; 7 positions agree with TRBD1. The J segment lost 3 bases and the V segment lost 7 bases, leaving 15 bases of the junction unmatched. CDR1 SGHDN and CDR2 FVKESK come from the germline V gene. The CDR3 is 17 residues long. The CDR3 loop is CASTDGTTGAYGNTIYF. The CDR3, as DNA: TGTGCCAGCACCGACGGCACAACAGGGGCTTATGGAAACACCATATATTTT.

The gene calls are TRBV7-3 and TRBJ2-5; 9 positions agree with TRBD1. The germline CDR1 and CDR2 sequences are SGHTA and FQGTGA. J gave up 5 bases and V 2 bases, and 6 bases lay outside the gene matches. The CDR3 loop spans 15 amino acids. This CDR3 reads CASSLLTGGAETQYF. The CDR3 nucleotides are TGTGCCAGCAGCTTACTCACAGGGGGCGCGGAGACCCAGTACTTC.

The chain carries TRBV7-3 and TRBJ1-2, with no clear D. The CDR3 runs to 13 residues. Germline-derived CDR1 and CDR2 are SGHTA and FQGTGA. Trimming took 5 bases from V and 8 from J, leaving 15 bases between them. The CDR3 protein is CASSPGLSGGYTF. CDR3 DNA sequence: TGTGCCAGCAGCCCTGGGCTCTCTGGGGGCTACACCTTC.

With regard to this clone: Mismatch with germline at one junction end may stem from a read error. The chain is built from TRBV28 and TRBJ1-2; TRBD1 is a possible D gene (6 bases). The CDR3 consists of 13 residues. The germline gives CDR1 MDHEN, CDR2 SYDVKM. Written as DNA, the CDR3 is TGTGCCAGCAGTGTGCCGGGGGCCGCCTTCTTAAACTTC. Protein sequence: CASSVPGAAFLNF.

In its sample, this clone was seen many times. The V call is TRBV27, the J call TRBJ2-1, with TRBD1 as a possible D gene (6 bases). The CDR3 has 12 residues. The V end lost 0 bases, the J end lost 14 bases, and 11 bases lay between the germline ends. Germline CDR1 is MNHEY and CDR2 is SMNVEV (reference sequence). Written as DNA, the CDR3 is TGTGCCAGCAGTTTATCGAGCAGGGGCGAGTTCTTC. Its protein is CASSLSSRGEFF.

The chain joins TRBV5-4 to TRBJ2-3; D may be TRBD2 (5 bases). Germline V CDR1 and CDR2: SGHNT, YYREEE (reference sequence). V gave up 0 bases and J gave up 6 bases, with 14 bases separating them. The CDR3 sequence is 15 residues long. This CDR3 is CASSLDPGRGDTQYF. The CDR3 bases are TGTGCCAGCAGCTTGGACCCGGGGAGAGGGGATACGCAGTATTTT. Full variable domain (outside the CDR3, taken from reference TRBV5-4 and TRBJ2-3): ETGVTQSPTHLIKTRGQQVTLRCSSQSGHNTVSWYQQALGQGPQFIFQYYREEENGRGNFPPRFSGLQFPNYSSELNVNALELDDSALYLCASSLDPGRGDTQYFGPGTRLTVL.

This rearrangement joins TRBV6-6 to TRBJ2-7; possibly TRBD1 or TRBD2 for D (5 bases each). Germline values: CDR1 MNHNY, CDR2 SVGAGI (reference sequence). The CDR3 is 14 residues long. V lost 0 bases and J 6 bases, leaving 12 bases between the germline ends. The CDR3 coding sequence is TGTGCCAGCAGTTACTCGACGGGACGTGCCGAGCAGTACTTC. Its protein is CASSYSTGRAEQYF.